This record covers a single T cell receptor (beta chain). This specimen comes from a study of blood T cell repertoires in COVID-19. Turning to the study itself: Researchers got acute and convalescent COVID-19 samples from the United States, Italy and Spain. PBMCs, B-cell-depleted T cells, or T cells provided the cDNA or gDNA that made up the material.

The CDR3 is 12 amino acids. CDR1 and CDR2 (germline): SGHNT, YYREEE (reference sequence). Trimming shortened V by 9 bases and J by 1 base, and 9 bases separated the two germline ends. Under the authors' procedure: Using reference gene primer amplification, nucleated cell counts were estimated. Sequencing used immunoSEQ multiplex PCR; TCRdb keeps in-frame clones, though not all of them. V, J and clone size are those of that table, while D and trimming were read from the DNA. The sample comprises some 150,000 clones, roughly 90% of which are singletons, and 1.5% to 2% rests with the top ten. The J gene is TRBJ2-3, the V gene TRBV5-4; D possibly corresponds to TRBD1 (6 bases). Specimen: peripheral blood. The clonotype originates from a human donor in a cohort sampled during active COVID-19. The CDR3 nucleotides are TGTGCCACACGACAGGGCACAGATACGCAGTATTTT. It encodes CATRQGTDTQYF.